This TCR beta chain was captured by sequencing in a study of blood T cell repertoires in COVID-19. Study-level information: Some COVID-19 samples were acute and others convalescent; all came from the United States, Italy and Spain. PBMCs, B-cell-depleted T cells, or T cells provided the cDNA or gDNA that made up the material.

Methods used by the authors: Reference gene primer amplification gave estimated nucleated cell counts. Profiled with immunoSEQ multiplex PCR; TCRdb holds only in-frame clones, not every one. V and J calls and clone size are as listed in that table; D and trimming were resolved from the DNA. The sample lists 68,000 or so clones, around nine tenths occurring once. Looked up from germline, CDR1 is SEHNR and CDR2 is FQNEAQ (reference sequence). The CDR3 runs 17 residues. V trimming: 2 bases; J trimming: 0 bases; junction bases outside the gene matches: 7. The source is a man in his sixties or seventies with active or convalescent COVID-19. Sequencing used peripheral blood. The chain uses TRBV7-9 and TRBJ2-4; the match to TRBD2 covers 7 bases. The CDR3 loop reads CASSLFGGYLAKNIQYF. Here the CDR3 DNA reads TGTGCCAGCAGCTTATTCGGGGGGTATTTAGCCAAAAACATTCAGTACTTC.